This T cell receptor beta chain derives from a study of radiation and T cells in renal cell carcinoma. Turning to the study itself: Nephrectomy followed 15 Gy stereotactic body radiation by 4 weeks.

Generated by immunoSEQ multiplex PCR, the TCRdb table keeps only in-frame clones and is missing some. The sample holds 130,000 to 150,000 clones, roughly 88% seen once. The time point here: baseline pretreatment blood. The treatment: 15 Gy SBRT to primary tumor, nephrectomy 4 weeks later. Blood was sampled at baseline, 2 weeks and 4 weeks after SBRT. Clear cell pathology was present in this patient's renal cell carcinoma. CDR1 and CDR2 (germline): MNHNS, SASEGT. This CDR3 region has 15 residues. Unmatched junction bases numbered 4, after V lost 3 bases and J lost 3 bases. Study-wide results and limits: In blood, top tumor clones expanded by 2 weeks, shrinking by 4.

This clone was seen a single time. What it binds is unknown. The source is a woman aged 45 to 65 with renal cell carcinoma. The sequenced sample was blood, obtained from a patient whose treatment included radiotherapy and nephrectomy. The genes are TRBV6-1 and TRBJ1-4; 7 nucleotides agree with TRBD1. The CDR3 here is CASSEPGQSNEKLFF. The CDR3 DNA reads as TGTGCCAGCAGTGAGCCGGGACAGTCTAATGAAAAACTGTTTTTT.